This T cell receptor (beta chain) derives from a study of molecular identifiers for immune sequencing clone quantification. Study in general: Replicate experiments took RNA from around 20,000 or 100,000 naive CD8 cells, divided it five ways and sequenced four. Broader study findings: Jurkat TCR RNA spiked in from one cell (amid 800,000 to 1,000,000 naive cells) was reportedly detectable.

The junction had 5 bases not matched to a gene; V was cut back by 6 bases and J by 0 bases. Germline lookup yields CDR1 DFQATT and CDR2 SNEGSKA (reference sequence). The CDR3 runs 13 residues. This clonotype has a handful of counts. What it binds is unknown. The use of previously described methods and listed TCR primers produced the bulk TCR libraries. TCRdb re-analysed the PCR reads in MiXCR, keeping a single row per CDR3 protein. The repertoire consists of about 630,000 distinct CDR3 sequences, with 25% occurring once and the leading ten covering 0.78%. The gene calls are TRBV20-1 and TRBJ2-7; TRBD1 matches at 7 bases. Material for sequencing was naive CD8+ T cells from blood, with Jurkat cell RNA spiked in. The subset here: FACS-sorted CD8+CD4-CCR7+CD45RA+ naive T cells. This receptor was obtained from a human donor in good health. Some libraries in this study had Jurkat cell RNA spiked in. The CDR3 reads CSAGDRVSYEQYF. Written as DNA, the CDR3 is TGCAGTGCAGGGGACAGAGTCTCCTACGAGCAGTACTTC.